This T cell receptor beta chain was retrieved from a study of blood T cells in healthy people across ages. Background on the study: Template switching captured about one barcoded beta molecule per two T cells. The study, taken as a whole, reports: A roughly linear fall in TCR beta diversity per million T cells was seen with increasing age. Unsorted PBMCs prevented conclusive naive versus antigen-experienced comparison.

Combining a sample-barcoded 5' primer with a J-beta primer mix, a second PCR ran for roughly 7 to 12 cycles. MiXCR, applied by TCRdb to the 5' RACE reads, yields one record per CDR3 protein. Here the sample spans 550,000 to 700,000 distinct CDR3 sequences, about 26% being singletons. The CDR3 has 16 amino acids. V dropped 4 bases and J dropped 2 bases, with 18 bases sitting between them. Germline V CDR1 and CDR2: SGHRS, YFSETQ. Notes on this clonotype: As yet, its antigen is unknown.

The sequencing sample was made of blood. The receptor comes from a woman aged 70-85 years in good health. This chain uses TRBV5-1 with TRBJ2-5; a possible D gene is TRBD2 (6 bases). In DNA form, the CDR3 reads TGCGCCAGCAGCATCGACTTGGCGGGGTATCAAGAGACCCAGTACTTC. This encodes CASSIDLAGYQETQYF.